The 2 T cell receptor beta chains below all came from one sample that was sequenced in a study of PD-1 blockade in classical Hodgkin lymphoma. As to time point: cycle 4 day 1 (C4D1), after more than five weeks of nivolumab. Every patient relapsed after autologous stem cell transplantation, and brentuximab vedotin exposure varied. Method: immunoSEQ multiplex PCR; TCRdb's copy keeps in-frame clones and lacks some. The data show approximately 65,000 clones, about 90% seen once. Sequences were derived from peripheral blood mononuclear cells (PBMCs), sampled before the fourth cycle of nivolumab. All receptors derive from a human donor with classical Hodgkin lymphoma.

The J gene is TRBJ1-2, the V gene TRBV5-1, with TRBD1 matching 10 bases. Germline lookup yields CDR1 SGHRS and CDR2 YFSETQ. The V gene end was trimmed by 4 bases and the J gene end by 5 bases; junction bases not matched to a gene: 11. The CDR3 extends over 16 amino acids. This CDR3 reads CASSDRQGAVSYGYTF. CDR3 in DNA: TGCGCCAGCAGCGACCGACAGGGGGCGGTATCGTATGGCTACACCTTC.

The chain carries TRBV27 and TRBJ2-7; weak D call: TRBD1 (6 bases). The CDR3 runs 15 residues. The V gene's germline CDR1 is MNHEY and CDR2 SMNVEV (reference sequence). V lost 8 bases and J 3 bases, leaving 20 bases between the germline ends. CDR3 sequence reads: CASGYPAGAHYEQYF. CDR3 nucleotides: TGTGCCAGCGGCTACCCGGCAGGGGCCCACTACGAGCAGTACTTC.